This T cell receptor (beta chain) was captured in a study of Graves' ophthalmopathy and Graves' hyperthyroidism. Study-level findings and limits: The model's ophthalmopathy progression predictions had approximately 71% sensitivity and 72.22% specificity.

About 10 ml of fresh blood yielded the PBMCs by density gradient. This clonotype has a count of ten or more. Its antigen is not identified. TCR beta CDR3 regions were amplified from RNA transcripts. First-round RT-PCR used HTBI primers; second-round multiplex PCR followed. TCRdb called the multiplex PCR reads again in MiXCR, with one record for every CDR3 protein. The sample lists about 480,000 distinct CDR3 sequences, 14% occurring once. The sequenced sample consisted of blood. This clonotype was obtained from a woman between 25 and 40 years old with Graves' ophthalmopathy.

CDR3 sequence reads: CASSHFSPTGTNQPQHF. As DNA, the CDR3 is TGTGCCAGCAGCCACTTCTCTCCGACAGGGACCAATCAGCCCCAGCATTTT. This rearrangement joins TRBV27 to TRBJ1-5; 7 positions match TRBD1. The V gene end was trimmed by 6 bases and the J gene end by 3 bases; junction bases not matched to a gene: 14. The length of the CDR3 is 17 residues. From germline, CDR1 is MNHEY and CDR2 SMNVEV (reference sequence).